The clone carrying this T cell receptor beta chain was counted at least ten times. The data are from a study of molecular identifiers for immune sequencing clone quantification. Whole-study context: RNA from roughly 20,000 or 100,000 naive CD8 cells was split five ways in replicates, with four sequenced.

TCRdb analysed the PCR reads with MiXCR anew, one entry per CDR3 protein. The sample yields approximately 500,000 distinct CDR3 sequences, about a quarter seen once. Germline V CDR1 and CDR2: SNHLY, FYNNEI. V was pared by 7 bases and J by 1 base, with 10 bases between. This CDR3 comprises 13 residues. The clonotype comes from a human donor in good health. Some libraries in this study had Jurkat cell RNA spiked in. V gene TRBV2 combines with J gene TRBJ1-2; unclear D gene. Sequencing was performed on naive CD8+ T cells from blood, with Jurkat cell RNA spiked in. The sample's subset: FACS-sorted CD8+CD4-CCR7+CD45RA+ naive T cells. This chain's CDR3 is CASIPTVNYGYTF. The CDR3 nucleotides are TGTGCCAGCATACCAACAGTTAACTATGGCTACACCTTC. Filled out from reference TRBV2 and TRBJ1-2, the complete variable domain reads EPEVTQTPSHQVTQMGQEVILRCVPISNHLYFYWYRQILGQKVEFLVSFYNNEISEKSEIFDDQFSVERPDGSNFTLKIRSTKLEDSAMYFCASIPTVNYGYTFGSGTRLTVV.